Sequencing of this TCR beta chain was carried out in a study of blood T cells in healthy people across ages. Combining a sample-barcoded 5' primer with a J-beta primer mix, a second PCR ran for about 6 to 11 cycles. In TCRdb, the 5' RACE reads were re-called with MiXCR into one record per CDR3 protein. The sample has roughly 1,100,000 distinct CDR3 sequences; approximately 26% are singletons. A few counts support this clonotype. The same specimen was also included in a second study, on T cells of mothers and their children. That work contributes: Overlap ran slightly, non-significantly higher for related than unrelated mother-child pairs.

The TCR comes from a girl aged 2 to 10 in good health. The specimen was blood.

The DNA for the CDR3 is TGCAGTTCCCGACAGCTCTCCTACAATGAGCAGTTCTTC. Protein sequence: CSSRQLSYNEQFF. The V gene is TRBV20-1, the J gene TRBJ2-1, with D perhaps TRBD1 (5 bases). The CDR3 has 13 amino acids. V was trimmed by 8 bases and J by 0 bases, leaving 11 bases between them. Germline CDR1 is DFQATT and CDR2 is SNEGSKA (reference sequence).